Each of the 15 T cell receptor beta chains below was sequenced from the same sample in a study of T cells after yellow fever vaccination. TCRdb used MiXCR to reprocess the 5' RACE reads, holding one entry per CDR3 protein. The data contain about 550,000 distinct CDR3 sequences, over 15% of them singletons. Sequenced here: PBMCs, sampled 15 days after the yellow fever booster vaccination. These receptors were collected from a man younger than 45 who received the YFV17D yellow fever vaccine.

The V gene is TRBV5-5, the J gene TRBJ2-5; TRBD2 is a possible D gene (6 bases). CDR3 size: 17 residues. Germline CDR1 is SGHKS and CDR2 is YYEKEE (reference sequence). V dropped 2 bases and J dropped 7 bases, with 24 bases sitting between them. The CDR3 bases are TGTGCCAGCAGCTTCGGAATCAGGGAGGCTACTGGGGGGACCCAGTACTTC. The encoded protein is CASSFGIREATGGTQYF.

This chain connects TRBV5-1 to TRBJ1-2; 11 nucleotides agree with TRBD1. Germline V gives CDR1 SGHRS, CDR2 YFSETQ. The CDR3 spans 15 residues. The ends lost 4 bases at V and 8 bases at J; junction bases unmatched: 10. The CDR3 sequence: CASSVGGQGARGYTF. CDR3 DNA: TGCGCCAGCAGCGTGGGCGGACAGGGGGCGCGAGGCTACACCTTC.

The CDR3 DNA reads TGTGCCAGCAGCTTGATGGAACCCTCCAGTGGCTACACCTTC. Residues: CASSLMEPSSGYTF. The chain joins TRBV5-6 to TRBJ1-2; D is unresolved. Germline values: CDR1 SGHDT, CDR2 YYEEEE. The CDR3 extends over 14 amino acids. Trimming removed 1 base from V and 7 bases from J, with 14 bases in between.

The CDR3 DNA reads TGCAGCCGGCCCGGGGGGAGAGGTGTTAACGAGCAGTACTTC. As protein: CSRPGGRGVNEQYF. The V and J genes are TRBV29-1 and TRBJ2-7; TRBD2 agrees at 7 bases. V trimming: 8 bases; J trimming: 5 bases; junction bases outside the gene matches: 15. CDR1 and CDR2 (germline): SQVTM, ANQGSEA. CDR3 length equals 14 residues.

This clonotype was recorded a few times. The chain carries TRBV7-2 and TRBJ2-3; D possibly corresponds to TRBD2 (6 bases). This CDR3 contains 14 residues. Germline CDR1 is SGHTA and CDR2 is FQGNSA. Between the trimmed V and J ends, which lost 7 bases and 1 base, there was a span of 12 bases. The CDR3 sequence is CASTSPGGTDTQYF. CDR3 coding DNA: TGTGCCAGCACCTCCCCGGGGGGCACAGATACGCAGTATTTT.

This clonotype has more than one count but fewer than ten. The chain recombines TRBV11-1 with TRBJ2-1; 9 bases align to TRBD1. Germline CDR1 and CDR2: SGHAT and FQDESV (reference sequence). This CDR3 region has 18 residues. Trimming removed 4 bases from V and 3 bases from J; junction bases left unmatched: 13. The CDR3 DNA reads as TGTGCCAGCAGCTCCTTCGGGGACAGGGAATTTCTCTACAATGAGCAGTTCTTC. It is translated as CASSSFGDREFLYNEQFF.

A few counts support this clonotype. The chain employs TRBV7-9 and TRBJ1-2, with 7 bases fitting TRBD1. CDR3 size: 13 residues. From germline, CDR1 is SEHNR and CDR2 FQNEAQ (reference sequence). V lost 7 bases, J lost 6 bases, and 8 bases stayed unmatched. The CDR3 loop is CASTGQVEDGYTF. The CDR3 DNA reads TGTGCCAGCACCGGACAGGTGGAAGATGGCTACACCTTC. The whole variable domain, remainder taken from reference TRBV7-9 and TRBJ1-2, is DTGVSQNPRHKITKRGQNVTFRCDPISEHNRLYWYRQTLGQGPEFLTYFQNEAQLEKSRLLSDRFSAERPKGSFSTLEIQRTEQGDSAMYLCASTGQVEDGYTFGSGTRLTVV.

The CDR3 coding sequence is TGTGCCAGCAGCCAACTACAGGGATACGAGCAGTACTTC. Protein product: CASSQLQGYEQYF. The chain recombines TRBV3-1 with TRBJ2-7; TRBD1 might be the D (6 bases). Trimming pared 2 bases from V and 4 bases from J, leaving 9 bases between. The CDR3 covers 13 residues. CDR1 and CDR2 from the germline V gene are LGHDT and YNNKEL (reference sequence).

CDR3 sequence: CSAQTRTSGRAGTQYF. The CDR3 bases are TGCAGTGCGCAGACCCGGACTAGCGGGAGGGCCGGTACGCAGTATTTT. This chain links TRBV20-1 with TRBJ2-3; 15 nucleotides match TRBD2. Germline trimming cut 6 bases from V and 8 bases from J; bases unmatched to any gene: 12. CDR3 size: 16 residues. CDR1 is DFQATT, CDR2 SNEGSKA, per germline (reference sequence).

The V call is TRBV20-1, the J call TRBJ2-3; 10 positions agree with TRBD2. This CDR3 region has 15 residues. The junction had 8 bases not matched to a gene; V was cut back by 2 bases and J by 6 bases. Germline V gene lookup returns CDR1 DFQATT and CDR2 SNEGSKA (reference sequence). CDR3 loop: CSARRSGRAFDTQYF. The CDR3 DNA reads TGCAGTGCTAGAAGGAGCGGGAGGGCCTTTGATACGCAGTATTTT.

This clonotype showed up just a few times. The chain uses TRBV9 and TRBJ1-5; D is perhaps TRBD1 (5 bases). Trimming stripped 3 bases from V and 0 bases from J, with 10 bases between. Germline V lookup: CDR1 SGDLS, CDR2 YYNGEE. CDR3 length: 15 residues. Here the CDR3 DNA reads TGTGCCAGCAGCGCGACAGCGTATAGCAATCAGCCCCAGCATTTT. It yields the protein CASSATAYSNQPQHF.

This clonotype has just a few counts. The CDR3: CASRSLGGLGYTF. The CDR3 DNA sequence: TGTGCCAGCAGGTCCCTAGGGGGCCTTGGCTACACCTTC. V and J are TRBV6-1 and TRBJ1-2; 7 bases align to TRBD1. With 6 bases clipped from V and 7 bases from J, the junction kept 8 bases outside the gene matches. This CDR3 spans 13 amino acids. Looked up from germline, CDR1 is MNHNS and CDR2 is SASEGT.

This clonotype occurred a few times. The genes are TRBV5-1 and TRBJ2-4; possible D gene TRBD2, 5 bases. V was cut by 2 bases and J by 8 bases, with 14 bases left in between. This CDR3 comprises 14 residues. Per germline, CDR1 SGHRS and CDR2 YFSETQ. This chain's CDR3 is CASSFSRAGDIQYF. The CDR3 DNA reads TGCGCCAGCAGCTTCTCGCGGGCCGGAGACATTCAGTACTTC.

This clonotype showed up just a few times. The CDR3 DNA follows: TGCAGCGTTGAGGGGGCTAGCGGGAGGTACTACGAGCAGTACTTC. Translation gives CSVEGASGRYYEQYF. The rearrangement joins TRBV29-1 to TRBJ2-7; 11 nucleotides agree with TRBD2. Germline CDR1 reads SQVTM; CDR2 reads ANQGSEA. V lost 3 bases and J lost 3; bases outside the gene matches: 7. The CDR3 has 15 residues.

This clonotype was counted a few times. This rearrangement joins TRBV6-5 to TRBJ1-2, with 11 bases fitting TRBD1. The CDR3 sequence is 15 residues long. CDR1 is MNHEY, CDR2 SVGAGI, per germline. Trimming cost V 4 bases and J 4 bases; bases outside gene matches: 5. CDR3 region: CASSSGTGGLYGYTF. The CDR3 DNA reads as TGTGCCAGCAGTTCCGGGACAGGGGGTCTCTATGGCTACACCTTC.